Following are 8 T cell receptor beta chains from one sample sequenced in a study of early stage breast cancer tumors. Produced via immunoSEQ multiplex PCR; TCRdb's table is partial and in-frame only. The table has over 25,000 clones, 75% to 85% seen once. The sequenced sample consisted of blood. These TCRs come from a person between 55 and 69 years old with breast cancer.

The chain combines TRBV30 with TRBJ2-1; the match to TRBD2 covers 7 bases. The junction had 7 bases not matched to a gene; V was cut back by 1 base and J by 10 bases. CDR3 length: 13 residues. The germline V gene has CDR1 GTSNPN and CDR2 SVGIG (reference sequence). Written as DNA, the CDR3 is TGTGCCTGGAGTGGCGCTAGAGCGGGGGAGCAGTTCTTC. Translating gives CAWSGARAGEQFF.

The chain carries TRBV7-9 and TRBJ2-3; TRBD2 is a possible D gene (5 bases). The germline V gene has CDR1 SEHNR and CDR2 FQNEAQ (reference sequence). The length of the CDR3 is 16 residues. V dropped 1 base and J dropped 2 bases, with 13 bases sitting between them. Here the CDR3 reads CASSLVLRADTDTQYF. In nucleotides, the CDR3 is TGTGCCAGCAGCTTAGTACTGCGGGCCGACACAGATACGCAGTATTTT.

J is TRBJ2-1 and V is TRBV4-3; 7 bases line up with TRBD2. The CDR3 sequence is 16 residues long. Trimming cost V 0 bases and J 8 bases; bases outside gene matches: 10. Germline CDR1 is LGHNA and CDR2 is YSLEER. The CDR3 sequence: CASSQDFAGVSYEQFF. CDR3 nucleotide sequence: TGCGCCAGCAGCCAAGATTTTGCGGGAGTGTCGTATGAGCAGTTCTTC.

This chain joins TRBV4-3 and TRBJ2-3; 7 bases are shared with TRBD2. The CDR3 consists of 13 residues. Germline trimming cut 4 bases from V and 5 bases from J; bases unmatched to any gene: 3. Germline assignment: CDR1 LGHNA and CDR2 YSLEER. CDR3 region: CASSLAGGDTQYF. The CDR3 DNA reads as TGCGCCAGCAGCCTAGCGGGTGGAGATACGCAGTATTTT.

The rearrangement joins TRBV4-1 to TRBJ1-2; D is ambiguous. CDR1 is MGHRA, CDR2 YSYEKL, per germline. The CDR3 sequence is 15 residues long. Trimming shortened V by 5 bases and J by 4 bases, and 17 bases separated the two germline ends. DNA for the CDR3: TGCGCCAGCAGCGATACCCCCTTGGGCGCCTATGGCTACACCTTC. It codes for CASSDTPLGAYGYTF.

The chain combines TRBV6-5 with TRBJ2-1, with TRBD2 identical over 7 bases. The V gene's germline CDR1 is MNHEY and CDR2 SVGAGI. V dropped 4 bases and J dropped 5; count of bases not matched to a gene: 5. This CDR3 comprises 14 residues. DNA of the CDR3: TGTGCCAGCAGTTTGGGCGGGAGAAACAATGAGCAGTTCTTC. Amino acid sequence: CASSLGGRNNEQFF.

The chain uses TRBV7-3 and TRBJ2-2, with 7 bases fitting TRBD1. The CDR3 covers 15 residues. V lost 3 bases to trimming and J lost 6 bases; unmatched junction nucleotides: 7. Germline assignment: CDR1 SGHTA and CDR2 FQGTGA. The CDR3 protein is CASSLTGTEAGELFF. The CDR3 region has the DNA TGTGCCAGCAGCTTGACCGGGACAGAGGCCGGGGAGCTGTTTTTT.

The chain joins TRBV7-2 to TRBJ1-5; a possible D gene is TRBD1 (6 bases). This CDR3 region has 19 residues. V was pared by 4 bases and J by 6 bases, with 28 bases between. Germline V gives CDR1 SGHTA, CDR2 FQGNSA. The CDR3 sequence: CASSSLPLQGVDSAQPQHF. Here the CDR3 DNA reads TGTGCCAGCAGCTCCTTACCCCTACAGGGTGTTGATTCAGCTCAGCCCCAGCATTTT.